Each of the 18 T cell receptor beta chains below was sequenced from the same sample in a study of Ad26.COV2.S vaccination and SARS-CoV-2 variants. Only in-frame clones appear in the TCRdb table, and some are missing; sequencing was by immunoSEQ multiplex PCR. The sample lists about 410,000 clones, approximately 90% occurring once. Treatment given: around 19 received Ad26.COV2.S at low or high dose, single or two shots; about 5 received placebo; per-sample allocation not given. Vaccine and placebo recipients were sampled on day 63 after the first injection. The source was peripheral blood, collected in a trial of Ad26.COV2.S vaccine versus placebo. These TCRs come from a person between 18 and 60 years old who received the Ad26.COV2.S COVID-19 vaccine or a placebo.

In nucleotides, the CDR3 is TGCGCCAGCAGCTTGGACTTATCGCGGGAGCAGTACTTC. Protein: CASSLDLSREQYF. The chain has TRBV5-1 and TRBJ2-7; D is ambiguous. Germline V gene data show CDR1 as SGHRS and CDR2 as YFSETQ. The V end lost 0 bases, the J end lost 7 bases, and 11 bases lay between the germline ends. The CDR3 length is 13 residues.

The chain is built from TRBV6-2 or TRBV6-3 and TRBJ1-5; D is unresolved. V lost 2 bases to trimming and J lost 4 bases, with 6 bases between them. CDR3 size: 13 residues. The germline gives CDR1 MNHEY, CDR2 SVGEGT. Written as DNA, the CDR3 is TGTGCCAGCAGTTACGGCCGTAATCAGCCCCAGCATTTT. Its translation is CASSYGRNQPQHF.

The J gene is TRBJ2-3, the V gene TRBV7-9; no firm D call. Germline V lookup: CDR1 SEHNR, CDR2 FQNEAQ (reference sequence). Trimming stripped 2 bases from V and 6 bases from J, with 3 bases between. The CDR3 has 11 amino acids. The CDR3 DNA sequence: TGTGCCAGCAGCTTATTTGATACGCAGTATTTT. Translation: CASSLFDTQYF.

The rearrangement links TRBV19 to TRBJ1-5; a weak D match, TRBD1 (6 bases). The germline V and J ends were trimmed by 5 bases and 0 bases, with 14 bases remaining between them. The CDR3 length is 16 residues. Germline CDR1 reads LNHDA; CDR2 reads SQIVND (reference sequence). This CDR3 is CASSADSLYSNQPQHF. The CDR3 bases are TGTGCCAGTAGTGCGGACAGTCTTTATAGCAATCAGCCCCAGCATTTT.

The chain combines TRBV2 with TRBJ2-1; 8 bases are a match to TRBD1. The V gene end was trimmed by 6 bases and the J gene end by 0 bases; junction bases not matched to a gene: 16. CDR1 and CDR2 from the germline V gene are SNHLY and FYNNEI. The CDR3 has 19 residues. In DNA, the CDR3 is TGTGCCAGCAGACCCCGGGACAGGAGTCCCCTGGGCTCCTACAATGAGCAGTTCTTC. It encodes CASRPRDRSPLGSYNEQFF. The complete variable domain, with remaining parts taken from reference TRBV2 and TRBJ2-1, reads EPEVTQTPSHQVTQMGQEVILRCVPISNHLYFYWYRQILGQKVEFLVSFYNNEISEKSEIFDDQFSVERPDGSNFTLKIRSTKLEDSAMYFCASRPRDRSPLGSYNEQFFGPGTRLTVL.

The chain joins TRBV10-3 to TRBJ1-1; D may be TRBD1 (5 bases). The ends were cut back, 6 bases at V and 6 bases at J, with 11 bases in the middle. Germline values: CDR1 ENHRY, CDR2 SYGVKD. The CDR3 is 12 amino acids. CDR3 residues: CAIRTEGAEAFF. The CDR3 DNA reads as TGTGCCATCAGGACAGAGGGAGCTGAAGCTTTCTTT.

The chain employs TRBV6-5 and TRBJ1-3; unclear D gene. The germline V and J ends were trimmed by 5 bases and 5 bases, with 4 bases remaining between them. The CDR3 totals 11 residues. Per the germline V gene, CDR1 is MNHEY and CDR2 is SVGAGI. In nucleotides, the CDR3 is TGTGCCAGCAGTATCAGAAACACCATATATTTT. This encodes CASSIRNTIYF.

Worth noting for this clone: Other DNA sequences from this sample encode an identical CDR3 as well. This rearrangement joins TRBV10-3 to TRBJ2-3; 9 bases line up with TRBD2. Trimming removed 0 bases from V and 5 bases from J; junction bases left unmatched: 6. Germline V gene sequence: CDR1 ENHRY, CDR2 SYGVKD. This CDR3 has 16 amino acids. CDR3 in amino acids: CAISESSGGPGDTQYF. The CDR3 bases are TGTGCCATCAGTGAGTCGAGCGGGGGGCCGGGAGATACGCAGTATTTT.

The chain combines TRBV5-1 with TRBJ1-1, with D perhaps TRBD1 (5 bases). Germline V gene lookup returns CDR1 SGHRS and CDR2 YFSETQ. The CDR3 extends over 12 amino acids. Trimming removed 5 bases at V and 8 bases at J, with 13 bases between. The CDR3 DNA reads TGCGCCAGCAGAGGAAGGGGAGGCGAAGCTTTCTTT. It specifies CASRGRGGEAFF.

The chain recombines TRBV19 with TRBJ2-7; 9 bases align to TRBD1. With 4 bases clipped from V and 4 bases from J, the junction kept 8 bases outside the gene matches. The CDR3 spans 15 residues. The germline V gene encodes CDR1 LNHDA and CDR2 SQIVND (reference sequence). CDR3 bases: TGTGCCAGTAGTACCCCCGGACAGGGGATTTACGAGCAGTACTTC. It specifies CASSTPGQGIYEQYF.

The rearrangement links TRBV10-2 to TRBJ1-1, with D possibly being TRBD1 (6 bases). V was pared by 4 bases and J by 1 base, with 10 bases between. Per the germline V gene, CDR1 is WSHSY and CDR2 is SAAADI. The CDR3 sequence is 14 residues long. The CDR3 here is CASSAGARNTEAFF. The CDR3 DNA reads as TGCGCCAGCAGTGCAGGGGCGAGGAACACTGAAGCTTTCTTT.

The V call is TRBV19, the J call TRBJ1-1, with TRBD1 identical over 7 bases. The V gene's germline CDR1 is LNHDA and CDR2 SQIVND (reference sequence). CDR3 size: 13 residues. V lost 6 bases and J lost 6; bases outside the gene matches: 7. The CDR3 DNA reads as TGTGCCAGTAGCGCCTACAGGGGCGCTGAAGCTTTCTTT. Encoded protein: CASSAYRGAEAFF.

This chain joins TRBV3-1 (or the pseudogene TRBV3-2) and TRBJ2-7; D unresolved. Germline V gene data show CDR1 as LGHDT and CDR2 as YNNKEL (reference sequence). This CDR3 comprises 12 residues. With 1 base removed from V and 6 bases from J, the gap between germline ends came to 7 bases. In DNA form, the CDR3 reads TGTGCCAGCAGCCAAGGGGCGATCGAGCAGTACTTC. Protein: CASSQGAIEQYF.

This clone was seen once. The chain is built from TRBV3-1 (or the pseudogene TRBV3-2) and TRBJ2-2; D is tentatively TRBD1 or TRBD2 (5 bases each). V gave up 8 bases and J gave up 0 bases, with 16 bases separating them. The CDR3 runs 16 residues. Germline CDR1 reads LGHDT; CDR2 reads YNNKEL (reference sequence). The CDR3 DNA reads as TGTGCCAGCGGGGGTGAGCGGAGTTCGAACACCGGGGAGCTGTTTTTT. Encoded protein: CASGGERSSNTGELFF.

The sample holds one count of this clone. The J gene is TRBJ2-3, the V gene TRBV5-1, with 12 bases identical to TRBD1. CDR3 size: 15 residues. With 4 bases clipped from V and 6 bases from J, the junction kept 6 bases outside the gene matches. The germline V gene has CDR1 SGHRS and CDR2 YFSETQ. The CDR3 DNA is TGCGCCAGCAGCCAGGGACAGGGGGCGAGCGATACGCAGTATTTT. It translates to CASSQGQGASDTQYF.

The CDR3 spells CASRAGTGATEAFF. The CDR3 region has the DNA TGTGCCAGCAGGGCCGGGACAGGGGCTACTGAAGCTTTCTTT. The rearrangement joins TRBV11-2 to TRBJ1-1, with 10 nucleotides matching TRBD1. Germline assignment: CDR1 SGHAT and CDR2 FQNNGV. J lost 5 bases, V lost 6 bases, and 6 bases had no gene match. The CDR3 has 14 residues.

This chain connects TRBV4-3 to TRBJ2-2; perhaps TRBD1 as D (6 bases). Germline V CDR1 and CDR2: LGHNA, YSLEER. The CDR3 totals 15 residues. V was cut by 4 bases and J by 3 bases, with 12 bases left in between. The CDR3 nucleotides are TGCGCCAGCAGCCTAAGCGCAGGGGACACCGGGGAGCTGTTTTTT. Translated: CASSLSAGDTGELFF.

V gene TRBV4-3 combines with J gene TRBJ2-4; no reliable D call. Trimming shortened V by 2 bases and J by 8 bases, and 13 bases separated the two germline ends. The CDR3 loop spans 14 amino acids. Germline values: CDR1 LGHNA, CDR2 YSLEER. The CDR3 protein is CASSQSHERDIQYF. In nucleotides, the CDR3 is TGCGCCAGCAGCCAAAGTCATGAACGGGACATTCAGTACTTC.